This T cell receptor beta chain is drawn from a study of CD8+ T cells in alopecia areata. The researchers isolated CD4+ and CD8+ T cells from PBMCs by sorting. The CDR3 has 11 residues. V lost 6 bases and J lost 7; bases outside the gene matches: 4. Per the germline V gene, CDR1 is SQVTM and CDR2 is ANQGSEA. cDNA serving as the sequencing template came from extracted, reverse transcribed RNA. The protocol was immunoSEQ multiplex PCR, while the TCRdb copy is restricted to in-frame clones and leaves out a portion. The repertoire holds over 150,000 clones, with approximately 59% as singletons. The sample was CD4+ T cells sorted from blood, taken at week 0. The rearrangement joins TRBV29-1 to TRBJ1-2, with 8 bases lining up with TRBD1. This TCR was sampled from a human donor with alopecia areata. The CDR3 loop reads CSVDRGGGYTF. In nucleotides, the CDR3 is TGCAGCGTAGACAGGGGAGGTGGCTACACCTTC. Based on the CDR3 plus reference TRBV29-1 and TRBJ1-2, the full variable domain is SAVISQKPSRDICQRGTSLTIQCQVDSQVTMMFWYRQQPGQSLTLIATANQGSEATYESGFVIDKFPISRPNLTFSTLTVSNMSPEDSSIYLCSVDRGGGYTFGSGTRLTVV.